This T cell receptor beta chain was identified during a study of spatial heterogeneity in lung cancer. This clonotype is classed as medium-sized. With the library built for alpha chains, this beta chain is off target and its frequency is not meaningful. CDR3 length equals 14 residues. Germline loops: CDR1 SQVTM, CDR2 ANQGSEA. V lost 4 bases, J lost 4 bases, and 8 bases stayed unmatched. TCRdb re-called the 5' RACE reads with MiXCR, one entry per CDR3 protein. The sample carries thousands of distinct CDR3 sequences, approximately 20% recorded once. Time point denoted: sample taken at primary tumor resection. Whole RNA was taken from tumor, nontumor lung or frozen PBMC; it was then sequenced unsorted.

The TCR sequence derives from a male donor with early-stage non-small cell lung cancer. Here the sequenced sample was normal lung tissue next to the tumor, taken at surgery. V gene TRBV29-1 combines with J gene TRBJ1-1; 8 positions match TRBD1. CDR3 in amino acids: CSVVSGGGGTEAFF. CDR3 coding DNA: TGCAGCGTTGTATCAGGGGGCGGCGGCACTGAAGCTTTCTTT.